This T cell receptor (beta chain) came from a study of T cells in Graves' hyperthyroidism and ophthalmopathy. Graves' hyperthyroidism qualified as stable when ophthalmopathy did not progress within 18 months. Patients were aged 18 to 65, had disease duration under 2 months, and had newly diagnosed hyperthyroidism. Many counts were recorded for this clonotype. Its target is not known. Researchers amplified the TCR beta CDR3 regions from RNA transcripts. With the HTBI primer set, the TCR CDR3 went through a first round of RT-PCR. In TCRdb, the multiplex PCR reads were re-called with MiXCR into one record per CDR3 protein. The sample lists roughly 570,000 distinct CDR3 sequences, around 16% occurring once. This CDR3 comprises 15 residues. CDR1 is SGHRS and CDR2 is YFSETQ in the germline V gene. V was clipped by 0 bases and J by 5 bases, with 14 bases between them. Findings and caveats of the study: Prediction of ophthalmopathy progression came a median around 7.1 months pre-onset. Researchers found most expanded thyroid clonotypes above 0.001 in blood as well.

Sequencing was performed on blood. The receptor comes from a woman in her 30s with Graves' hyperthyroidism. V gene TRBV5-1 combines with J gene TRBJ1-1; a weak D match, TRBD1 (6 bases). CDR3 sequence (DNA): TGCGCCAGCAGCTTGGAAGGGGGGCAGTTAACTGAAGCTTTCTTT. This encodes CASSLEGGQLTEAFF.